This T cell receptor beta chain was sequenced for a study of cytomegalovirus exposure and HLA in healthy donors. The germline CDR1 and CDR2 sequences are SGHTA and FQGNSA. The CDR3 contains 16 residues. V lost 5 bases and J 2 bases, leaving 18 bases between the germline ends. PCR employed 60 Vbeta and 13 Jbeta primers. Repertoires were generated with immunoSEQ multiplex PCR, while TCRdb's copy carries only in-frame clones and drops some. The sample shows roughly 72,000 clones, over 70% of them seen only once. This clone was detected once. The TCR originated in a woman in her thirties or forties in good health and CMV-seropositive. The chain uses TRBV7-2 and TRBJ1-2; TRBD1 is a possible D gene (6 bases). Material for sequencing was PBMCs. The CDR3 protein is CASSGIQGQPNYGYTF. For the CDR3, the DNA is TGTGCCAGCAGCGGCATTCAGGGACAACCAAACTATGGCTACACCTTC. The variable domain in full, with the rest retrieved from reference TRBV7-2 and TRBJ1-2, is GAGVSQSPSNKVTEKGKDVELRCDPISGHTALYWYRQSLGQGLEFLIYFQGNSAPDKSGLPSDRFSAERTGGSVSTLTIQRTQQEDSAVYLCASSGIQGQPNYGYTFGSGTRLTVV.